A single sample is the source of the 21 T cell receptor beta chains below, sequenced in a study of early T cells in non-severe SARS-CoV-2 infection. MiXCR was run by TCRdb on the 5' RACE reads, yielding one entry per CDR3 protein. The sample holds 30,000 to 45,000 distinct CDR3 sequences; around 3.9% are singletons and the top ten take approximately 11%. The source material was whole blood. These receptors originate from an adult who was a healthcare worker with PCR-confirmed SARS-CoV-2 infection or an uninfected control (not recorded which).

Details on this clonotype: At one end, the junction sequence differs from germline, possibly due to a read error. The rearrangement joins TRBV9 to TRBJ2-2, with TRBD2 as a possible D gene (5 bases). This CDR3 has 15 residues. From germline, CDR1 is SGDLS and CDR2 YYNGEE. The CDR3: CVSSIRAGPTGELFF. The CDR3 coding sequence is TGTGTCAGCAGCATACGTGCGGGTCCCACCGGGGAGCTGTTTTTT.

The table lists this clonotype with many counts. The chain uses TRBV29-1 and TRBJ2-1; perhaps TRBD2 as D (6 bases). This CDR3 region has 14 residues. V was trimmed by 1 base and J by 5 bases, leaving 12 bases between them. Germline V CDR1 and CDR2: SQVTM, ANQGSEA. For the CDR3, the DNA is TGCAGCGTTGAAGCCCCGGGACTGCACAATGAGCAGTTCTTC. Its protein is CSVEAPGLHNEQFF.

Many counts were recorded for this clonotype. The chain has TRBV5-1 and TRBJ2-3; perhaps TRBD2 as D (5 bases). Trimming took 4 bases from V and 2 from J, leaving 17 bases between them. The germline V gene encodes CDR1 SGHRS and CDR2 YFSETQ. This CDR3 has 16 residues. For the CDR3, the DNA is TGCGCCAGCAGCCAAACACTAGGAACCTCCACAGATACGCAGTATTTT. The encoded protein is CASSQTLGTSTDTQYF.

This clonotype was seen at least ten times. The rearrangement uses TRBV5-6 and TRBJ1-1; D gene unclear. Per germline, CDR1 SGHDT and CDR2 YYEEEE. This CDR3 comprises 13 residues. The V end was cut by 4 bases, the J end by 4 bases, with 11 bases between. Written as DNA, the CDR3 is TGTGCCAGCAGCATAATCACGGGCACTGAAGCTTTCTTT. It yields the protein CASSIITGTEAFF.

V is TRBV30 and J is TRBJ1-2; 7 nucleotides agree with TRBD1. Germline V CDR1 and CDR2: GTSNPN, SVGIG (reference sequence). CDR3 length equals 13 residues. The junction had 6 bases not matched to a gene; V was cut back by 0 bases and J by 8 bases. For the CDR3, the DNA is TGTGCCTGGAGTGTAAAGGGGGCGCGAGGCTACACCTTC. Its translation is CAWSVKGARGYTF.

This clonotype was recorded many times. The J gene is TRBJ2-1, the V gene TRBV7-2; 8 nucleotides align to TRBD2. The CDR3 has 12 residues. The ends lost 2 bases at V and 10 bases at J; junction bases unmatched: 1. From germline, CDR1 is SGHTA and CDR2 FQGNSA. The CDR3 spells CASSLTGGEQFF. The CDR3 nucleotides are TGTGCCAGCAGCTTAACGGGAGGGGAGCAGTTCTTC.

This clonotype was found many times. V gene TRBV4-3 combines with J gene TRBJ1-5, with D possibly being TRBD1 (5 bases). The CDR3 is made up of 14 amino acids. The V end lost 3 bases, the J end lost 8 bases, and 14 bases lay between the germline ends. Germline loops: CDR1 LGHNA, CDR2 YSLEER. DNA of the CDR3: TGCGCCAGCAGCCATACGACAGATGGGAAGCCCCAGCATTTT. It is translated as CASSHTTDGKPQHF.

This clonotype appeared a few times. This chain links TRBV9 with TRBJ1-6, with D unresolved. This CDR3 spans 13 amino acids. Looked up from germline, CDR1 is SGDLS and CDR2 is YYNGEE. Trimming shortened V by 0 bases and J by 8 bases, and 6 bases separated the two germline ends. The chain's CDR3 is CASSVVYDSPLHF. CDR3 DNA sequence: TGTGCCAGCAGCGTAGTTTATGATTCACCCCTCCACTTT.

This clonotype was detected a few times. The CDR3 is CASSLEGQKETQYF. In DNA, the CDR3 is TGTGCCAGCAGTTTAGAAGGTCAAAAAGAGACCCAGTACTTC. The chain uses TRBV12-3 or TRBV12-4 and TRBJ2-5; D not certain. CDR3 length: 14 residues. Trimming pared 1 base from V and 3 bases from J, leaving 9 bases between.

This clonotype was seen many times. CDR3 region: CASSPEGGSGSPLHF. The CDR3 bases are TGTGCCAGCAGTCCTGAGGGGGGGTCTGGTTCACCCCTCCACTTT. V is TRBV6-6 and J is TRBJ1-6; D is possibly TRBD1 (6 bases). From germline, CDR1 is MNHNY and CDR2 SVGAGI (reference sequence). The CDR3 is 15 residues long. The germline V and J ends were trimmed by 5 bases and 9 bases, with 17 bases remaining between them.

This clonotype was recorded at least ten times. The gene calls are TRBV18 and TRBJ2-2; possible D gene TRBD2, 6 bases. Germline V gene lookup returns CDR1 KGHSH and CDR2 LQKENI. CDR3 length: 15 amino acids. Trimming removed 3 bases at V and 3 bases at J, with 11 bases between. CDR3 region: CASSPPSGYTGELFF. For the CDR3, the DNA is TGTGCCAGCTCACCTCCGAGCGGGTACACCGGGGAGCTGTTTTTT.

Ten or more counts support this clonotype. This chain links TRBV5-1 with TRBJ1-4; 8 bases line up with TRBD1. The CDR3 totals 14 residues. Trimming at V came to 1 base and at J to 14 bases, leaving 10 bases not matched to a gene. Germline loops: CDR1 SGHRS, CDR2 YFSETQ. CDR3 region: CASSLRTGREMLFF. In nucleotides, the CDR3 is TGCGCCAGCAGCTTGAGGACAGGGAGGGAGATGCTGTTTTTT.

The sample holds many counts of this clonotype. J is TRBJ2-1 and V is TRBV11-2; the match to TRBD2 covers 10 bases. Germline V lookup: CDR1 SGHAT, CDR2 FQNNGV. This CDR3 has 14 amino acids. The V and J ends lost 4 bases and 7 bases, in that order; junction bases with no gene match: 4. The CDR3, as DNA: TGTGCCAGCAGCTCTAGCGGGAGTAGGAATGAGCAGTTCTTC. Translating gives CASSSSGSRNEQFF.

At least ten counts were recorded for this clonotype. The rearrangement links TRBV5-1 to TRBJ2-1; 7 positions agree with TRBD2. CDR1 is SGHRS, CDR2 YFSETQ, per germline. CDR3 length: 18 residues. J lost 0 bases, V lost 2 bases, and 11 bases had no gene match. The CDR3 coding sequence is TGCGCCAGCAGCTTAACGCAGGGAGGGAGAAGCTCCTACAATGAGCAGTTCTTC. This gives the protein CASSLTQGGRSSYNEQFF.

This clonotype appeared a few times. The chain carries TRBV5-1 and TRBJ1-2; 8 positions match TRBD1. Per the germline V gene, CDR1 is SGHRS and CDR2 is YFSETQ. This CDR3 region has 16 residues. V shed 4 bases and J 8 bases; nucleotides not matched to a gene: 16. The CDR3 protein is CASSPEGTGFEKGYTF. DNA of the CDR3: TGCGCCAGCAGCCCCGAGGGGACAGGTTTTGAAAAGGGCTACACCTTC.

The chain carries TRBV6-2 or TRBV6-3 and TRBJ2-1; 11 nucleotides line up with TRBD2. Germline trimming cut 0 bases from V and 0 bases from J; bases unmatched to any gene: 7. The CDR3 length is 19 residues. Germline CDR1 reads MNHEY; CDR2 reads SVGEGT. For the CDR3, the DNA is TGTGCCAGCAGTTACTCGATACTAGCGGGAGCCCTCTCCTACAATGAGCAGTTCTTC. Amino acid sequence: CASSYSILAGALSYNEQFF.

This clonotype was detected ten times or more. The chain links TRBV7-2 to TRBJ2-2; the D gene is possibly TRBD2 (6 bases). CDR3 length: 16 amino acids. CDR1 SGHTA and CDR2 FQGNSA come from the germline V gene. The germline V and J ends were trimmed by 1 base and 4 bases, with 13 bases remaining between them. The CDR3 reads CASSLGGGTVTGELFF. The CDR3, as DNA: TGTGCCAGCAGCTTAGGGGGCGGGACGGTCACCGGGGAGCTGTTTTTT.

This clonotype was counted at least ten times. The rearrangement uses TRBV6-2 or TRBV6-3 and TRBJ2-1, with 10 bases fitting TRBD1. V was clipped by 2 bases and J by 8 bases; unmatched bases: 0. Germline V gene data show CDR1 as MNHEY and CDR2 as SVGEGT. CDR3 length: 13 residues. CDR3 in amino acids: CASSYGTGDEQFF. The DNA of the CDR3 is TGTGCCAGCAGTTACGGGACAGGGGATGAGCAGTTCTTC.

In its sample, this clonotype was seen a few times. This chain joins TRBV12-3 or TRBV12-4 and TRBJ2-7, with no clear D. This CDR3 spans 11 amino acids. V was cut by 4 bases and J by 3 bases, with 4 bases left in between. The CDR3 coding sequence is TGTGCCAGCAGTTCAGGCTACGAGCAGTACTTC. Translating gives CASSSGYEQYF.

The chain combines TRBV7-9 with TRBJ2-1; the D gene is possibly TRBD2 (6 bases). CDR1 and CDR2 from the germline V gene are SEHNR and FQNEAQ (reference sequence). V shed 3 bases and J shed 5 bases, with 8 bases lying between them. This CDR3 has 13 amino acids. DNA for the CDR3: TGTGCCAGCAGCTTGGGACTGAACAATGAGCAGTTCTTC. This codes for CASSLGLNNEQFF.

This clonotype was detected many times. This chain links TRBV4-1 with TRBJ1-4; D may be TRBD1 (5 bases). With 1 base removed from V and 7 bases from J, the gap between germline ends came to 13 bases. This CDR3 is built from 15 residues. The germline gives CDR1 MGHRA, CDR2 YSYEKL. The CDR3 loop is CASSQAGAGGEKLFF. The CDR3 nucleotides read TGCGCCAGCAGCCAAGCCGGGGCGGGGGGTGAAAAACTGTTTTTT.